The 17 T cell receptor beta chains given below trace back to one sample, sequenced in a study of vaccination effects on CD4 cells after COVID-19. The method was immunoSEQ multiplex PCR; TCRdb's version includes in-frame clones alone and lacks a portion of them. The sample contains some 30,000 clones, 70% of which appear only once. The authors isolated CD4+ T cells after more than eight days of culture. The antigens of these receptors remain unknown. Sequences were derived from CD4+ T cells from PBMCs cultured without peptide, sampled before COVID-19 vaccination. The receptors derive from a human donor who received a COVID-19 vaccine.

This clone was counted between two and nine times. The chain uses TRBV4-1 and TRBJ1-1; D might be TRBD1 (5 bases). V gave up 4 bases and J gave up 1 base, with 19 bases separating them. The CDR3 sequence is 17 residues long. Germline V gives CDR1 MGHRA, CDR2 YSYEKL. The CDR3 DNA reads as TGCGCCAGCAGCCGCGGGGGTCTCGTGGTCCGGAACACTGAAGCTTTCTTT. Its translation: CASSRGGLVVRNTEAFF.

CDR3 loop: CASSFSNTPLHF. Here the CDR3 DNA reads TGTGCCAGCAGTTTCTCAAATACACCCCTCCACTTT. The chain carries TRBV12-3 or TRBV12-4 and TRBJ1-6; D is undetermined. V was trimmed by 3 bases and J by 11 bases, leaving 8 bases between them. The CDR3 contains 12 residues.

This chain joins TRBV4-2 and TRBJ1-2; D ambiguous. The CDR3 sequence is 16 residues long. V lost 4 bases and J 0 bases, leaving 15 bases between the germline ends. CDR1 and CDR2 from the germline V gene are LGHNA and YNFKEQ. As DNA, the CDR3 is TGTGCCAGCAGCCTCGAATGGAAGTCCCCTAACTATGGCTACACCTTC. Its protein is CASSLEWKSPNYGYTF.

The chain links TRBV12-3 or TRBV12-4 to TRBJ2-5; 7 bases agree with TRBD2. V was clipped by 5 bases and J by 4 bases; unmatched bases: 4. The CDR3 covers 13 residues. CDR3 in DNA: TGTGCCAGCAGTCGATCTAGCGGAGAGACCCAGTACTTC. It is translated as CASSRSSGETQYF.

V gene TRBV19 combines with J gene TRBJ2-3, with 8 nucleotides matching TRBD2. The CDR3 has 16 residues. The V gene's germline CDR1 is LNHDA and CDR2 SQIVND (reference sequence). Trimming cost V 0 bases and J 5 bases; bases outside gene matches: 7. CDR3 sequence: CASSIDNGRAVDTQYF. CDR3 nucleotides: TGTGCCAGTAGTATAGATAACGGGAGGGCCGTAGATACGCAGTATTTT.

This chain joins TRBV9 and TRBJ2-3, with a tentative D call TRBD1 (6 bases). V was shortened by 2 bases and J by 6 bases, with 10 bases between the two germline ends. This CDR3 has 13 amino acids. CDR1 and CDR2 from the germline V gene are SGDLS and YYNGEE. The CDR3 loop is CASSVPGADTQYF. The CDR3 bases are TGTGCCAGCAGCGTCCCAGGGGCGGATACGCAGTATTTT.

This chain connects TRBV24-1 to TRBJ1-1, with TRBD1 as a possible D gene (6 bases). Germline V gene data show CDR1 as KGHDR and CDR2 as SFDVKD. The CDR3 consists of 13 residues. Trimming left V 4 bases short and J 4 bases short, with 9 bases between. CDR3 residues: CATSEGGGTEAFF. CDR3 DNA sequence: TGTGCCACCAGTGAGGGAGGGGGCACTGAAGCTTTCTTT.

The rearrangement links TRBV11-2 to TRBJ1-1, with D possibly TRBD1 on 6 matching bases. Trimming shortened V by 5 bases and J by 1 base, and 20 bases separated the two germline ends. Germline V gives CDR1 SGHAT, CDR2 FQNNGV. The CDR3 has 17 amino acids. The CDR3 is CASSNRGGVLRNTEAFF. CDR3 in DNA: TGTGCCAGCAGCAACAGAGGGGGGGTTCTTAGGAACACTGAAGCTTTCTTT.

This clone occurred a few times. The J gene is TRBJ1-1, the V gene TRBV11-2; maybe TRBD1 (6 bases). Germline CDR1 and CDR2: SGHAT and FQNNGV. There are 14 residues in the CDR3. The V and J ends lost 1 base and 0 bases respectively, with 6 bases between them. The CDR3 nucleotides read TGTGCCAGCAGCTTAGGGACAGTGAACACTGAAGCTTTCTTT. Its protein is CASSLGTVNTEAFF.

In this sample, this clone turned up a few times. CDR3: CASSQGQSNQPQHF. CDR3 sequence (DNA): TGTGCCAGCAGCCAGGGACAGAGCAATCAGCCCCAGCATTTT. The rearrangement uses TRBV3-1 (or the pseudogene TRBV3-2) and TRBJ1-5; 7 nucleotides match TRBD1. This CDR3 is 14 amino acids long. Germline V gives CDR1 LGHDT, CDR2 YNNKEL (reference sequence). The J segment lost 1 base and the V segment lost 3 bases, leaving 0 bases of the junction unmatched.

In regard to this clone: A junction end diverges from the germline sequence, so it may reflect a read error. The genes are TRBV7-9 and TRBJ1-6, with D possibly TRBD1 on 5 matching bases. The germline gives CDR1 SEHNR, CDR2 FQNEAQ (reference sequence). The CDR3 is 14 residues long. CDR3: CASRLGTYNSPLHF. CDR3 sequence (DNA): TGTGCCAGCAGATTAGGGACTTATAATTCACCCCTCCACTTT.

J is TRBJ1-1 and V is TRBV19; 8 nucleotides match TRBD1. CDR1 LNHDA and CDR2 SQIVND come from the germline V gene (reference sequence). This CDR3 region has 14 residues. With V trimmed by 6 bases and J by 0 bases, 3 bases remained unmatched. CDR3 loop: CASRKTGVNTEAFF. In DNA, the CDR3 is TGTGCCAGTAGGAAGACAGGGGTGAACACTGAAGCTTTCTTT.

This chain uses TRBV5-1 with TRBJ2-2; D is ambiguous. V lost 1 base and J lost 6, with 4 bases in between. Germline-derived CDR1 and CDR2 are SGHRS and YFSETQ. This CDR3 region has 12 residues. CDR3 DNA: TGCGCCAGCAGCTTGCCTCCCGGGGAGCTGTTTTTT. Protein product: CASSLPPGELFF.

This chain connects TRBV18 to TRBJ1-5; D might be TRBD1 (6 bases). V was trimmed by 0 bases and J by 4 bases, leaving 10 bases between them. This CDR3 region has 15 residues. CDR1 is KGHSH and CDR2 is LQKENI in the germline V gene. CDR3 loop: CASSPPGGGNQPQHF. The DNA for the CDR3 is TGTGCCAGCTCACCACCGGGGGGCGGGAATCAGCCCCAGCATTTT.

The V gene is TRBV27, the J gene TRBJ2-3, with 7 bases identical to TRBD2. The CDR3 is 16 residues long. With 3 bases clipped from V and 1 base from J, the junction kept 7 bases outside the gene matches. The V gene's germline CDR1 is MNHEY and CDR2 SMNVEV (reference sequence). The CDR3 loop reads CASSFTGTTRTDTQYF. DNA for the CDR3: TGTGCCAGCAGTTTCACCGGGACTACACGCACAGATACGCAGTATTTT.

The chain has TRBV12-3 or TRBV12-4 and TRBJ2-7; D unresolved. Between the trimmed V and J ends, which lost 5 bases and 3 bases, there was a span of 5 bases. The length of the CDR3 is 11 residues. This CDR3 is CASSDRYEQYF. CDR3 DNA: TGTGCCAGCAGTGACCGCTACGAGCAGTACTTC.

This chain connects TRBV9 to TRBJ2-5; 8 bases agree with TRBD1. Germline V CDR1 and CDR2: SGDLS, YYNGEE. The V gene end was trimmed by 3 bases and the J gene end by 5 bases; junction bases not matched to a gene: 9. CDR3 length equals 15 residues. This CDR3 is CASSASGQVIETQYF. The CDR3 DNA follows: TGTGCCAGCAGCGCATCGGGACAGGTGATTGAGACCCAGTACTTC.